One T cell receptor beta chain is described in this entry. Its antigen is not known. The SP2 primer and nested alpha and beta constant region primers amplified ligated cDNA in four rounds. Blood and skin TCR RNA was reverse transcribed with alpha and beta constant primers. MiXCR was run by TCRdb on the 5' RACE reads, yielding one entry per CDR3 protein. Among over 50,000 distinct CDR3 sequences, less than 10% were seen once, and the ten largest hold approximately 9.4%. The V gene's germline CDR1 is MNHEY and CDR2 SVGAGI. The CDR3 has 14 residues. J lost 6 bases, V lost 4 bases, and 5 bases had no gene match. This entry is derived from a study of naive and memory T cell subsets. Findings and caveats of the study: This RNA-based method may be sensitive to activation-related transcript changes.

TCR cDNA received a 3' ligated oligonucleotide that carried a UMI. Adult healthy volunteers gave 2.5 ml peripheral blood for whole-blood RNA. Cells were not sorted; total RNA input targeted roughly 1 to 1,100 ng. V and J are TRBV6-5 and TRBJ1-5; 8 bases fit TRBD1. This TCR derives from a female donor in good health. The CDR3 sequence: CASSFGQGGQPQHF. In DNA form, the CDR3 reads TGTGCCAGCAGTTTTGGACAGGGCGGTCAGCCCCAGCATTTT.